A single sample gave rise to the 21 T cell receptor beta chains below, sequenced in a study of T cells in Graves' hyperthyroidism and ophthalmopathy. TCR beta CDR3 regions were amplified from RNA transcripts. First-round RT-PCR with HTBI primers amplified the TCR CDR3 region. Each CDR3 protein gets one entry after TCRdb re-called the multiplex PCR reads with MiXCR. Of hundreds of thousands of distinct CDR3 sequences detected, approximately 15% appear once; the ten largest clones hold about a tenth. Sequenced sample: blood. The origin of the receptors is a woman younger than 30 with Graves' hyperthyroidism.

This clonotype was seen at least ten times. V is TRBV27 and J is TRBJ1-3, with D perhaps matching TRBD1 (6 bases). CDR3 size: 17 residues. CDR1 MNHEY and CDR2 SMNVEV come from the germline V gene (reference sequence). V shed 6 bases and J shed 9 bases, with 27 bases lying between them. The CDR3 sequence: CASSHPDRGPKGGTIYF. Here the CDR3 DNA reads TGTGCCAGCAGCCACCCGGACAGAGGACCCAAGGGGGGCACCATATATTTT.

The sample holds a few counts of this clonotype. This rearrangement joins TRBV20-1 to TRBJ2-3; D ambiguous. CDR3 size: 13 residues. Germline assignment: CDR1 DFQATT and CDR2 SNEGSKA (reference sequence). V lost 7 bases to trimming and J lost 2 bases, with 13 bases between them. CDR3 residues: CSGKGYLTDTQYF. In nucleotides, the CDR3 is TGCAGTGGAAAAGGCTATCTCACAGATACGCAGTATTTT.

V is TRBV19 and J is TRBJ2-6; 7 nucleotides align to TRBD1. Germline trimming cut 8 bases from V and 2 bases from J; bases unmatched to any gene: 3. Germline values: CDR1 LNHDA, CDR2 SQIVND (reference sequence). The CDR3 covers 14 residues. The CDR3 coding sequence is TGTGCCAGTGTAAGGGGGCCTGGGGCCAACGTCCTGACTTTC. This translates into CASVRGPGANVLTF.

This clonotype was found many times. DNA for the CDR3: TGCAGTGCTAGGGACCCCGACTACGGTAGGCAGTTCTTC. Translation: CSARDPDYGRQFF. The rearrangement links TRBV20-1 to TRBJ2-1; weak D call: TRBD2 (5 bases). This CDR3 has 13 residues. From germline, CDR1 is DFQATT and CDR2 SNEGSKA (reference sequence). Deletions cut 3 bases from V and 12 bases from J, with 18 bases between.

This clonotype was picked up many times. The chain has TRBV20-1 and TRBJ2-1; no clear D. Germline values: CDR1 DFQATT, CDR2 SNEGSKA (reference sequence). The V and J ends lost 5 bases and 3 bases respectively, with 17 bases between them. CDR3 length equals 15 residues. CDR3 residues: CSAAEYGRNYNEQFF. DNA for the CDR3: TGCAGTGCTGCCGAATATGGCAGAAACTACAATGAGCAGTTCTTC.

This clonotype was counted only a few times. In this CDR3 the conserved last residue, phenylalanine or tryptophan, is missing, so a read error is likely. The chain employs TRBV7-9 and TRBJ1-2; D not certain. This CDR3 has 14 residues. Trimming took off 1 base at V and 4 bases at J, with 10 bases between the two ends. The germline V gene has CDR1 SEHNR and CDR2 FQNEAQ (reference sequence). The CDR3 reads CASSLEGLVYGYTS. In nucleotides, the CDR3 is TGTGCCAGCAGCTTAGAGGGCTTGGTCTATGGCTACACCTCC.

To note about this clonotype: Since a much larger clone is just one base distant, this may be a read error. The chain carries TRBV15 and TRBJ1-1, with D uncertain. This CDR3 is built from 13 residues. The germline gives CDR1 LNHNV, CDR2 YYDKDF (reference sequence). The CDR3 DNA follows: TGTGCCACCAGCAGACCCGGGAACACTGGAGCTTTCTTT. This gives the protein CATSRPGNTGAFF.

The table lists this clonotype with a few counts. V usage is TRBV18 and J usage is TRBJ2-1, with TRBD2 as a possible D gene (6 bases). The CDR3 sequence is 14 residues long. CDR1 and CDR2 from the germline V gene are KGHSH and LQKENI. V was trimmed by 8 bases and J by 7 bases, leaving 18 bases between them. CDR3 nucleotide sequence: TGTGCCAGCCCCCGCGAAGGGCGGGGAAATGAGCAGTTCTTC. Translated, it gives CASPREGRGNEQFF.

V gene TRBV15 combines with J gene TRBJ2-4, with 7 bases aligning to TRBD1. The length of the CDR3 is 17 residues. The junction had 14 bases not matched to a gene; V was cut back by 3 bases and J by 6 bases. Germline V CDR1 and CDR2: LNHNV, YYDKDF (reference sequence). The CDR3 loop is CATSRGTGVASSNIQYF. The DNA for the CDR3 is TGTGCCACCAGCAGGGGAACAGGGGTAGCTAGTTCAAACATTCAGTACTTC.

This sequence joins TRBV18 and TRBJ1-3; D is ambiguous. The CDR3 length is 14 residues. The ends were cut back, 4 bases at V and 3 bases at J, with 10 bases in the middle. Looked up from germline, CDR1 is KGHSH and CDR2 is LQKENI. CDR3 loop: CASSLENGGNTIYF. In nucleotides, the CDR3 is TGTGCCAGCTCACTTGAAAACGGTGGAAACACCATATATTTT. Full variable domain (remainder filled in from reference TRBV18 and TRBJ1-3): NAGVMQNPRHLVRRRGQEARLRCSPMKGHSHVYWYRQLPEEGLKFMVYLQKENIIDESGMPKERFSAEFPKEGPSILRIQQVVRGDSAAYFCASSLENGGNTIYFGEGSWLTVV.

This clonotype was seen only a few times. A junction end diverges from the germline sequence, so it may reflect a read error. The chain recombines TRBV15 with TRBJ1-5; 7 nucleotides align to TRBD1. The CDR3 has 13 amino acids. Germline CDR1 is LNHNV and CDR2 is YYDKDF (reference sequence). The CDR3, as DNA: TGTGCCACCAGCCGACAGGGCAATCAGCTCCAGCATTTT. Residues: CATSRQGNQLQHF.

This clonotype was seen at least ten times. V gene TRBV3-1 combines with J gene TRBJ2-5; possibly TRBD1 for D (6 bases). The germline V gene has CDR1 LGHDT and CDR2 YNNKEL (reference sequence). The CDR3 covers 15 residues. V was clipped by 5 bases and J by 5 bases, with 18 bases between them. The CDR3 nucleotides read TGTGCCAGCAGCGTACAGTTCTCCCAGGGGGAGACCCAGTACTTC. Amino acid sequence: CASSVQFSQGETQYF.

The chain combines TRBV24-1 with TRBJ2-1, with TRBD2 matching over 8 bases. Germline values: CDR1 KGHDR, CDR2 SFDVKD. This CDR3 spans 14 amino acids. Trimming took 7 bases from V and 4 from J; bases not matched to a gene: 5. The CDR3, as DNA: TGTGCCACCAGGGCGGCTAGCGGGTACAATGAGCAGTTCTTC. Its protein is CATRAASGYNEQFF.

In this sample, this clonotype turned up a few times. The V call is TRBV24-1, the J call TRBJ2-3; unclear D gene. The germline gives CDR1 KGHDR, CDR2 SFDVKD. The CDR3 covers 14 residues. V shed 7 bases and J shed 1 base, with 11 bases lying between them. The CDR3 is CATSTPDGTDTQYF. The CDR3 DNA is TGTGCCACCAGCACACCGGACGGCACAGATACGCAGTATTTT.

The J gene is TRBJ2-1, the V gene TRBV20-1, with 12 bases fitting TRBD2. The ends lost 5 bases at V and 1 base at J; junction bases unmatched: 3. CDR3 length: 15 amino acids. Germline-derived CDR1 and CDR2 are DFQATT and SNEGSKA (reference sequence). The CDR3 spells CSASSGRGSYNEQFF. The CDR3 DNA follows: TGCAGTGCTTCTAGCGGGAGGGGGTCCTACAATGAGCAGTTCTTC.

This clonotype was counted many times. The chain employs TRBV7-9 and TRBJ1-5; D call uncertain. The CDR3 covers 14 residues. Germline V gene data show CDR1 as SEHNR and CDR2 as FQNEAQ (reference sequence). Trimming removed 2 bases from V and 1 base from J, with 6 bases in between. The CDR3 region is CASSLRSSNQPQHF. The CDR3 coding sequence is TGTGCCAGCAGCTTACGCTCCAGCAATCAGCCCCAGCATTTT. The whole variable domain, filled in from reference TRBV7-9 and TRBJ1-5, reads DTGVSQNPRHKITKRGQNVTFRCDPISEHNRLYWYRQTLGQGPEFLTYFQNEAQLEKSRLLSDRFSAERPKGSFSTLEIQRTEQGDSAMYLCASSLRSSNQPQHFGDGTRLSIL.

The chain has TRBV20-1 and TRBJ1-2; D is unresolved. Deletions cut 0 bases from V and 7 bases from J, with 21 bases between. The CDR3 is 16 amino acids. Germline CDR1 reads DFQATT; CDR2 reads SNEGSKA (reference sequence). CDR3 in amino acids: CSARDPGFLSSGGYTF. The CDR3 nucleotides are TGCAGTGCTAGAGATCCCGGGTTTTTGTCTTCGGGTGGCTACACCTTC.

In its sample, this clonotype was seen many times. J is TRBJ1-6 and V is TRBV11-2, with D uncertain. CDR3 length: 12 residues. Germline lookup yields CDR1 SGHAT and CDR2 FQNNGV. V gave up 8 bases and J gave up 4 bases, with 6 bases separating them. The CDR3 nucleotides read TGTGCCAGCCGGGGTTATAATTCACCCCTCCACTTT. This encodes CASRGYNSPLHF.

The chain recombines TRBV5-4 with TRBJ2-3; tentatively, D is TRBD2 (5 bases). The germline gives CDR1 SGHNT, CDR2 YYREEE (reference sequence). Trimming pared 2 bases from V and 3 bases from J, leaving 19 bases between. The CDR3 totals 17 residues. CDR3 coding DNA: TGTGCCAGCAGCTTCGCCATGTTTACGGAGGAGACAGATACGCAGTATTTT. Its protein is CASSFAMFTEETDTQYF. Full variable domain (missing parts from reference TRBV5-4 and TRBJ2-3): ETGVTQSPTHLIKTRGQQVTLRCSSQSGHNTVSWYQQALGQGPQFIFQYYREEENGRGNFPPRFSGLQFPNYSSELNVNALELDDSALYLCASSFAMFTEETDTQYFGPGTRLTVL.

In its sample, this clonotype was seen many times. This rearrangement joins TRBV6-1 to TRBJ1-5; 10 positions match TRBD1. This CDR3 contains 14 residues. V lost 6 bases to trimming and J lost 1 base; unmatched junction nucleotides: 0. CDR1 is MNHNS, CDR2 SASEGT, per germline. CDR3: CASRGQGSNQPQHF. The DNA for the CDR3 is TGTGCCAGCAGGGGACAGGGGAGCAATCAGCCCCAGCATTTT.

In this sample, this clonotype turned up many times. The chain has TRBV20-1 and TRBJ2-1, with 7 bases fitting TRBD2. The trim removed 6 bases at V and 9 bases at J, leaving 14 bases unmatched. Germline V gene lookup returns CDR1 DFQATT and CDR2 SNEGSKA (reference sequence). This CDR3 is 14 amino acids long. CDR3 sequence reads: CSAPEAGSFGEQFF. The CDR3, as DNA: TGCAGTGCGCCCGAAGCGGGATCATTTGGTGAGCAGTTCTTC.